The clone carrying this T cell receptor (beta chain) occurred many times. Its target is not known. The making of cDNA relied on 5'RACE with 10-nucleotide random UMIs. TCRdb re-called the 5' RACE reads through MiXCR, storing one row per CDR3 protein. The sample lists tens of thousands of distinct CDR3 sequences; around 3.4% were seen once. The V gene lost 3 bases and the J gene lost 7 bases, with 8 bases spanning the gap. The CDR3 is made up of 11 amino acids. CDR1 is SGHNT, CDR2 YYREEE, per germline (reference sequence). The source of the sample is a study of neurological immune-mediated disorders. Study-wide background: Multiple sclerosis patients numbering about 34 comprised roughly 31 relapsing-remitting and 3 secondary progressive patients. Overall study results and limits: It was HTLV-1-associated myelopathy that showed the most TCR clonal expansion, while multiple sclerosis showed the least, falling below healthy controls.

2 million unsorted PBMCs were stored in RNAlater at -80 °C before RNA extraction. J is TRBJ2-7 and V is TRBV5-4, with D uncertain. This clonotype was obtained from a woman aged 45-60 years with multiple sclerosis. The specimen sequenced was PBMCs. The CDR3 DNA reads TGTGCCAGCAGCTCAGACTTGGAGCAGTACTTC. Its translation is CASSSDLEQYF.